This T cell receptor beta chain was retrieved from a study of T cell changes during pregnancy in multiple sclerosis. The germline V gene has CDR1 SGHNT and CDR2 YYREEE (reference sequence). The CDR3 runs to 16 residues. The V and J ends lost 0 bases and 6 bases, in that order; junction bases with no gene match: 7. Repertoires were generated with immunoSEQ multiplex PCR, while TCRdb's copy carries only in-frame clones and drops some. The profile covers over 55,000 clones, with 94% appearing a single time and around 3.5% taken by the ten largest. V gene TRBV5-4 combines with J gene TRBJ2-7, with 12 positions matching TRBD2. The sample was CD8+ T cells from peripheral blood mononuclear cells, taken in the third trimester of pregnancy. This sequence originates from a female donor with multiple sclerosis, enrolled in a pregnancy study. The DNA of the CDR3 is TGTGCCAGCAGCTTGGGACTAGCGGGAGACTACCGCGAGCAGTACTTC. This encodes CASSLGLAGDYREQYF.